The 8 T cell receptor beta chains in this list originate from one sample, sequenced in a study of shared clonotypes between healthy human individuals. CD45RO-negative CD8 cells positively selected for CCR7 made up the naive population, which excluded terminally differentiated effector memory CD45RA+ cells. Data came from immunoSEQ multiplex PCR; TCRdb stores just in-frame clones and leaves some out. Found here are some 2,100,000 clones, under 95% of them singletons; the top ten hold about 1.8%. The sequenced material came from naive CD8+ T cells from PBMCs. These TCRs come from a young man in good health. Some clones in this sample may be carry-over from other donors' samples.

The CDR3: CASSPPGLAGGPPQGYNEQFF. CDR3 sequence (DNA): TGTGCCAGCAGTCCGCCGGGACTAGCGGGAGGACCTCCCCAGGGCTACAATGAGCAGTTCTTC. The genes are TRBV28 and TRBJ2-1; 15 bases are shared with TRBD2. This CDR3 spans 21 amino acids. Looked up from germline, CDR1 is MDHEN and CDR2 is SYDVKM. V shed 5 bases, J shed 3 bases, and the junction held 17 bases outside the gene matches.

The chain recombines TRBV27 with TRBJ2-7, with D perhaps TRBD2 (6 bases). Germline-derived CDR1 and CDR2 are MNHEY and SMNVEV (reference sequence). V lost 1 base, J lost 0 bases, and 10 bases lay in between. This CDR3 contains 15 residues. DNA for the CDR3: TGTGCCAGCAGTTTATGGGGGACTCTCTCCTACGAGCAGTACTTC. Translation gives CASSLWGTLSYEQYF.

The chain's CDR3 is CASSWRDRGRQWYEQYF. As DNA, the CDR3 is TGCGCCAGCAGCTGGAGGGACAGGGGGCGGCAATGGTACGAGCAGTACTTC. This sequence joins TRBV5-1 and TRBJ2-7; 12 bases are a match to TRBD1. This CDR3 is built from 17 residues. From germline, CDR1 is SGHRS and CDR2 YFSETQ. J lost 4 bases, V lost 3 bases, and 11 bases had no gene match.

The CDR3 reads CASSLRQGYFGNTIYF. CDR3 nucleotides: TGTGCCAGCAGTTTACGACAGGGGTATTTTGGAAACACCATATATTTT. V usage is TRBV28 and J usage is TRBJ1-3, with 8 bases lining up with TRBD1. This CDR3 has 16 residues. Trimming removed 2 bases from V and 3 bases from J; junction bases left unmatched: 6. Germline CDR1 MDHEN, CDR2 SYDVKM.

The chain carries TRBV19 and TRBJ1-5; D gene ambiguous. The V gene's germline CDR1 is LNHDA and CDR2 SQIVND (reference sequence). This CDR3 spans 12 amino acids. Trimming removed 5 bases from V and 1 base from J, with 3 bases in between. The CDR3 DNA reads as TGTGCCAGTAGTTGGAGCAATCAGCCCCAGCATTTT. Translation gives CASSWSNQPQHF.

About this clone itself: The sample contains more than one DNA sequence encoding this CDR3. CDR3 in DNA: TGTGCCAGCAGTTTAAAAGGCCCCTACGAGCAGTACTTC. As protein: CASSLKGPYEQYF. The V call is TRBV27, the J call TRBJ2-7; D is uncertain. This CDR3 is built from 13 residues. V was pared by 2 bases and J by 2 bases, with 7 bases between. Germline V gene lookup returns CDR1 MNHEY and CDR2 SMNVEV (reference sequence).

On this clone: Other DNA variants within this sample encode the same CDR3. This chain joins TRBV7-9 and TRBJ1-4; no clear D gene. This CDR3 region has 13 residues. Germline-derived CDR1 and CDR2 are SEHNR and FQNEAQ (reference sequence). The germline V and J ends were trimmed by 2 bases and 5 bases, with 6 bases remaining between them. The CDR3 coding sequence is TGTGCCAGCAGCTTAAGCGAAAATGAAAAACTGTTTTTT. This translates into CASSLSENEKLFF.

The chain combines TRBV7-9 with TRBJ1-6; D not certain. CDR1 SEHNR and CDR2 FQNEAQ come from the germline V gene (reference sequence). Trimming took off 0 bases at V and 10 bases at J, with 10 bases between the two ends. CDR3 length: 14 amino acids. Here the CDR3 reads CASSLASGDSPLHF. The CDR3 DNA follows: TGTGCCAGCAGCTTAGCCAGTGGCGACTCACCCCTCCACTTT.